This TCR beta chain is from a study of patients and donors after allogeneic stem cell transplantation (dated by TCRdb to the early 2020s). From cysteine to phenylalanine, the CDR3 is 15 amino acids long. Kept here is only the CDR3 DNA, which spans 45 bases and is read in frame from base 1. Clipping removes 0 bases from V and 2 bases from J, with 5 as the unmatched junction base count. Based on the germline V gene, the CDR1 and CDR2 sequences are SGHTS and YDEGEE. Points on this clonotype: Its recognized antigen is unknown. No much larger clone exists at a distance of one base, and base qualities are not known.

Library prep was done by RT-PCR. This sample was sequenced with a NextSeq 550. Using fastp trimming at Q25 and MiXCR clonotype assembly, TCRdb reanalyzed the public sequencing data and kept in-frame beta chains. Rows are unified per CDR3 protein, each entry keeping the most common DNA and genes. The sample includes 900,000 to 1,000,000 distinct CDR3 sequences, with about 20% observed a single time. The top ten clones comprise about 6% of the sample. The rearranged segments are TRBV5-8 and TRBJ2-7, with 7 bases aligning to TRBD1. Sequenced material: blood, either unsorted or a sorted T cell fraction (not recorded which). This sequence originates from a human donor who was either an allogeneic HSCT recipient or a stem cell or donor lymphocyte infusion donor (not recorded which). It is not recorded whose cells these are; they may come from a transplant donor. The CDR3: CASSLEGTVTYEQYF. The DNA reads TGTGCCAGCAGCTTGGAGGGGACAGTCACCTACGAGCAGTACTTC. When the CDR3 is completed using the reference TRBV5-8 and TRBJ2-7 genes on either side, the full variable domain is EAGVTQSPTHLIKTRGQQATLRCSPISGHTSVYWYQQALGLGLQFLLWYDEGEERNRGNFPPRFSGRQFPNYSSELNVNALELEDSALYLCASSLEGTVTYEQYFGPGTRLTVT.